The 14 T cell receptor beta chains given below trace back to one sample, sequenced in a study of shared clonotypes between healthy human individuals (dated by TCRdb to about 2020). The library was produced with the immunoSEQ multiplex PCR assay. TCRdb took this table from immuneACCESS and kept in-frame rearrangements with V and J called. Such tables lack part of the clones; where checked against another copy, unresolved V genes explain under half of the gap, and the rest is unexplained. The sample has 2 million to 2.5 million clones on record, 85% to 95% of them singletons. The top ten hold about 0.41% of the sample. The sample comprised naive CD4+ T cells from PBMCs. The cell subset or site label corresponds to: CD45RA+ positively selected. These receptors were taken from a man younger than 30 in good health. Some clones in this sample may be carry-over from other donors' samples.

This clone has only one observation. J is TRBJ2-7 and V is TRBV5-1; tentative D call: TRBD2 (6 bases). This CDR3 has 14 residues. Germline CDR1 reads SGHRS; CDR2 reads YFSETQ. V shed 2 bases and J shed 3 bases, with 12 bases lying between them. CDR3 nucleotides: TGCGCCAGCAGCTTCGATGCGGGATACTACGAGCAGTACTTC. Protein: CASSFDAGYYEQYF.

The J gene is TRBJ2-7, the V gene TRBV15, with 11 positions matching TRBD1. Trimming cost V 3 bases and J 3 bases; bases outside gene matches: 10. There are 17 residues in the CDR3. The germline gives CDR1 LNHNV, CDR2 YYDKDF (reference sequence). The CDR3 is CATSSFNRDRGNYEQYF. The CDR3 nucleotides read TGTGCCACCAGCAGTTTTAACCGGGACAGGGGGAACTACGAGCAGTACTTC.

Note on this clone: Other DNA sequences in the sample encode the same CDR3. In DNA form, the CDR3 reads TGTGCCAGCAGCTTAGGCAGCGGGGAAGCTTTCTTT. The encoded protein is CASSLGSGEAFF. The rearrangement joins TRBV11-2 to TRBJ1-1; no clear D. CDR3 length equals 12 residues. Germline lookup yields CDR1 SGHAT and CDR2 FQNNGV. V was shortened by 1 base and J by 8 bases, with 8 bases between the two germline ends.

The CDR3 DNA follows: TGTGCCAGCAGCTCGGGACTAGCGGGATACTACGAGCAGTACTTC. It encodes CASSSGLAGYYEQYF. The chain carries TRBV5-4 and TRBJ2-7; 13 bases map to TRBD2. The CDR3 has 15 residues. V lost 3 bases, J lost 3 bases, and 3 bases stayed unmatched. Germline V CDR1 and CDR2: SGHNT, YYREEE (reference sequence).

J is TRBJ1-5 and V is TRBV15; no reliable D call. V was pared by 0 bases and J by 0 bases, with 6 bases between. CDR3 length: 15 amino acids. Germline V gives CDR1 LNHNV, CDR2 YYDKDF (reference sequence). CDR3 in amino acids: CATSRDTNSNQPQHF. The CDR3 DNA sequence: TGTGCCACCAGCAGAGATACTAATAGCAATCAGCCCCAGCATTTT.

This rearrangement joins TRBV18 to TRBJ1-1, with D maybe TRBD1 (5 bases). The ends were cut back, 3 bases at V and 0 bases at J, with 32 bases in the middle. The CDR3 length is 22 residues. The germline V gene encodes CDR1 KGHSH and CDR2 LQKENI. The CDR3, as DNA: TGTGCCAGCTCACCCCTCCCGGGGACCCTCTTTCCGACAACTACAATGAACACTGAAGCTTTCTTT. Protein sequence: CASSPLPGTLFPTTTMNTEAFF. The whole variable domain, filled in from reference TRBV18 and TRBJ1-1, reads NAGVMQNPRHLVRRRGQEARLRCSPMKGHSHVYWYRQLPEEGLKFMVYLQKENIIDESGMPKERFSAEFPKEGPSILRIQQVVRGDSAAYFCASSPLPGTLFPTTTMNTEAFFGQGTRLTVV.

The V and J genes are TRBV2 and TRBJ2-5, with 7 nucleotides matching TRBD1. In germline, CDR1 is SNHLY, CDR2 FYNNEI. V lost 3 bases, J lost 1 base, and 5 bases stayed unmatched. There are 15 residues in the CDR3. The CDR3 DNA reads TGTGCCAGCAGTGAGGGACAGCCGTTCCAAGAGACCCAGTACTTC. The encoded protein is CASSEGQPFQETQYF.

V usage is TRBV6-5 and J usage is TRBJ2-7, with 7 bases identical to TRBD2. The CDR3 covers 13 residues. V shed 8 bases, J shed 7 bases, and the junction held 11 bases outside the gene matches. Germline V CDR1 and CDR2: MNHEY, SVGAGI. CDR3 loop: CASRLREGGEQYF. The CDR3 nucleotides are TGTGCCAGCCGTCTCAGGGAGGGTGGTGAGCAGTACTTC.

This chain connects TRBV19 to TRBJ2-5, with 8 bases lining up with TRBD1. Losses at the gene ends were 8 bases for V and 3 bases for J; bases not matched to a gene: 11. Germline V lookup: CDR1 LNHDA, CDR2 SQIVND (reference sequence). This CDR3 is 15 amino acids long. CDR3 region: CASGKTGTGEETQYF. For the CDR3, the DNA is TGTGCCAGTGGGAAAACCGGGACAGGTGAAGAGACCCAGTACTTC.

The rearrangement links TRBV19 to TRBJ2-2; 9 bases fit TRBD2. Germline V gene lookup returns CDR1 LNHDA and CDR2 SQIVND (reference sequence). The junction had 3 bases not matched to a gene; V was cut back by 4 bases and J by 6 bases. The CDR3 contains 14 residues. CDR3 in amino acids: CASSTGGRAGELFF. As DNA, the CDR3 is TGTGCCAGTAGTACTGGCGGGAGGGCCGGGGAGCTGTTTTTT.

Concerning this clone: Other DNA sequences in the same sample also yield this CDR3. The rearrangement uses TRBV18 and TRBJ1-2, with TRBD1 as a possible D gene (5 bases). Germline loops: CDR1 KGHSH, CDR2 LQKENI. The CDR3 is 14 residues long. Trimming removed 3 bases from V and 2 bases from J, with 10 bases in between. CDR3: CASSPSQGNYGYTF. CDR3 sequence (DNA): TGTGCCAGCTCACCTAGCCAGGGAAACTATGGCTACACCTTC.

The gene calls are TRBV29-1 and TRBJ1-2; D is undetermined. The germline V and J ends were trimmed by 0 bases and 8 bases, with 16 bases remaining between them. This CDR3 is built from 14 residues. Germline V gene sequence: CDR1 SQVTM, CDR2 ANQGSEA. DNA of the CDR3: TGCAGCGTTGAAGATGTGAGACGGACGCGAGGCTACACCTTC. Protein: CSVEDVRRTRGYTF.

In regard to this clone: Other DNA sequences of this sample code for an identical CDR3. The gene calls are TRBV7-9 and TRBJ1-3, with D hard to call. Per germline, CDR1 SEHNR and CDR2 FQNEAQ (reference sequence). The germline V and J ends were trimmed by 5 bases and 1 base, with 15 bases remaining between them. The CDR3 has 16 residues. CDR3 in amino acids: CASSLDGSRSGNTIYF. The CDR3 region has the DNA TGTGCCAGCAGCCTAGATGGGAGTCGGTCTGGAAACACCATATATTTT.

The chain carries TRBV18 and TRBJ1-1; D is uncertain. CDR1 and CDR2 (germline): KGHSH, LQKENI. The germline V and J ends were trimmed by 3 bases and 11 bases, with 19 bases remaining between them. The CDR3 is made up of 14 amino acids. CDR3 residues: CASSPGPHPNGAFF. CDR3 nucleotides: TGTGCCAGCTCACCCGGACCTCACCCCAACGGGGCTTTCTTT.